A single TCR beta chain is shown here with its context. No cognate antigen has been identified for it. Qualities for individual bases were not recorded, and no much larger clone is one base off. This sample is part of a study of T cell responses to AZD1222 COVID-19 vaccine (dated by TCRdb to about 2021). As for the study more broadly: AZD1222 recipients with second doses at about 4 weeks or about 12 weeks were pooled, because spike-specific TCR depth and breadth did not differ between schedules. TCR sequencing covered 230 to 250 trial participants: 200 to 220 given two doses of AZD1222 and around 26 given two doses of MenACWY control vaccine. Trial participants were enrolled by age into 18-55, 56-69 and 70-plus year subgroups, with approximately 150, 30 and 60 TCR-sequenced participants respectively. Overall study outcomes, separate from this receptor: Nearly half of unique spike-specific TCRs reportedly recognized epitopes outside regions mutated in the B.1.351 and B.1.1.7 variants. The 56-69-year group was small, and its depth increase did not reach significance, likely because of low power. Spike-specific TCR breadth and depth rose significantly after two AZD1222 doses compared with day 0 and with MenACWY recipients. CD4 TCRs associated with the vaccine covered the entire spike protein, and the dominant responses were in regions 160-218 and 743-854. Because no day 14 peak-response samples were available, the repertoires could be characterized only after the peak T cell response. Conclusions about previously exposed vaccinees are limited because only a handful of AZD1222 recipients were SARS-CoV-2 seropositive at baseline. Participants were mostly white British and included more females than males, and it was suggested by the authors that clonal diversity may have been underestimated.

Per the publication, the time point label means: baseline before first vaccination. Samples from vaccinated people were obtained from the UK trials COV001 and COV002, which included a single-blind randomized controlled phase 2/3 trial of AZD1222 (ChAdOx1 nCoV-19) in healthy adults. For TCRbeta chain sequencing, PBMC samples were collected from trial participants at day 0 and at day 28 after the second dose. CDR1 and CDR2 were assigned from the germline V gene as MNHEY and SVGAGI. A distance of 13 bases separates the germline ends of V and J, which lose 7 bases and 0 bases respectively. Spanning cysteine to phenylalanine, the CDR3 consists of 14 amino acids. Of the read, only the CDR3 DNA is kept; its 42 bases are in frame from base 1. The CDR3 regions of human TCRbeta chains were subjected to immunosequencing. Per the original workflow: TCRs in the repertoires were matched against a reference library of SARS-CoV-2-specific TCRs that had been generated with the MIRA antigen-specificity platform. Breadth was defined as the fraction of unique TCRs that were SARS-CoV-2-associated, and depth was defined as the fraction of total T cells that were SARS-CoV-2-associated. Using the MIRA data, each spike-specific TCR was assigned both to the spike region to which the TCR was reactive and to a CD4 or CD8 class. Log10-transformed breadth and depth values were compared by one-way ANOVA with Sidak's multiple comparisons tests. In TCRdb, the immuneACCESS table is reduced to in-frame sequences with V and J assigned. These tables do not hold every clone; where another copy was compared, an unresolved V gene accounts for under half, and the others remain unexplained. V, J and clone size derive from that table, while D and trimming were established from the DNA sequence. The sample table shows roughly 260,000 clones, and over 90% are seen once. Approximately 0.52% of the sample belongs to the ten largest clones.

The sequence was collected from an adult in good health. Material: peripheral blood, obtained on day 0 of AZD1222 vaccination. The chain joins TRBV6-5 to TRBJ2-7; the D gene cannot be resolved reliably. The CDR3 here reads CASKLTVGSYEQYF. Here is the DNA: TGTGCCAGCAAACTCACCGTCGGCTCCTACGAGCAGTACTTC.